This T cell receptor (beta chain) is drawn from a study of T cell changes during pregnancy in multiple sclerosis. Some clones are missing from TCRdb's copy, which holds only in-frame ones; the method was immunoSEQ multiplex PCR. Of 25,000 to 40,000 clones in the sample, nearly 90% are singletons; the top ten hold over 8.5%. V was cut by 8 bases and J by 4 bases, with 15 bases left in between. CDR1 MDHEN and CDR2 SYDVKM come from the germline V gene. The CDR3 contains 14 residues. The J gene is TRBJ1-5, the V gene TRBV28, with TRBD1 as a possible D gene (6 bases). This clonotype originated in a female donor with multiple sclerosis, enrolled in a pregnancy study. Sequencing was performed on CD8+ T cells from peripheral blood mononuclear cells, taken in the third trimester of pregnancy. CDR3 residues: CASRQPTGNQPQHF. CDR3 sequence (DNA): TGTGCCAGCCGACAACCCACAGGGAATCAGCCCCAGCATTTT.